This TCR beta chain was documented in a study of control samples from healthy donors and cancer patients. This table comes from immunoSEQ multiplex PCR, and its TCRdb copy is limited to in-frame clones, with some not included. The table includes around 75,000 clones, around 92% detected once. This CDR3 is built from 15 residues. The V and J ends lost 6 bases and 4 bases, in that order; junction bases with no gene match: 11. CDR1 is MDHEN and CDR2 is SYDVKM in the germline V gene. The sequenced material came from blood. This receptor was identified in a woman aged 55-70 years in good health. This chain joins TRBV28 and TRBJ2-7; TRBD2 matches at 8 bases. This chain's CDR3 is CASRRTAGATYEQYF. The CDR3 nucleotides are TGTGCCAGCAGGCGAACAGCGGGAGCTACGTACGAGCAGTACTTC. The full variable domain, in which reference TRBV28 and TRBJ2-7 provide the parts outside the CDR3, is DVKVTQSSRYLVKRTGEKVFLECVQDMDHENMFWYRQDPGLGLRLIYFSYDVKMKEKGDIPEGYSVSREKKERFSLILESASTNQTSMYLCASRRTAGATYEQYFGPGTRLTVT.